The 32 T cell receptor beta chains given below trace back to one sample, sequenced in a study of blood T cell repertoires in COVID-19. Method: immunoSEQ multiplex PCR; TCRdb's copy keeps in-frame clones and lacks some. The sample yields around 300,000 clones, 70% to 90% seen once. Sequencing input: peripheral blood. Receptors were obtained from a woman aged 45-65 years with active or convalescent COVID-19.

The rearrangement links TRBV15 to TRBJ1-5, with 8 bases that match TRBD1. This CDR3 has 15 residues. Germline trimming cut 1 base from V and 4 bases from J; bases unmatched to any gene: 3. The germline CDR1 and CDR2 sequences are LNHNV and YYDKDF (reference sequence). As DNA, the CDR3 is TGTGCCACCAGCAGAGGGACAGGGACTAATCAGCCCCAGCATTTT. It encodes CATSRGTGTNQPQHF.

The chain combines TRBV5-4 with TRBJ2-7, with TRBD2 matching over 10 bases. Germline-derived CDR1 and CDR2 are SGHNT and YYREEE (reference sequence). CDR3 length: 16 residues. The junction had 10 bases not matched to a gene; V was cut back by 4 bases and J by 3 bases. The DNA of the CDR3 is TGTGCCAGCAGCCCAAAAACTAGCGGGGAAAACTACGAGCAGTACTTC. Its translation is CASSPKTSGENYEQYF. Full variable domain (outside the CDR3, taken from reference TRBV5-4 and TRBJ2-7): ETGVTQSPTHLIKTRGQQVTLRCSSQSGHNTVSWYQQALGQGPQFIFQYYREEENGRGNFPPRFSGLQFPNYSSELNVNALELDDSALYLCASSPKTSGENYEQYFGPGTRLTVT.

The chain uses TRBV5-4 and TRBJ2-7; TRBD1 agrees at 9 bases. Germline V lookup: CDR1 SGHNT, CDR2 YYREEE (reference sequence). The CDR3 runs 15 residues. The trim removed 4 bases at V and 2 bases at J, leaving 7 bases unmatched. The CDR3 sequence: CASSPRQGDAYEQYF. The CDR3 DNA is TGTGCCAGCAGCCCGCGACAGGGGGACGCCTACGAGCAGTACTTC.

The chain is built from TRBV5-4 and TRBJ2-7, with 9 bases that match TRBD1. CDR1 is SGHNT, CDR2 YYREEE, per germline (reference sequence). The CDR3 has 14 residues. V was clipped by 3 bases and J by 6 bases; unmatched bases: 7. CDR3 DNA: TGTGCCAGCAGCTCAGGGACAGGGTCGAGCGAGCAGTACTTC. It specifies CASSSGTGSSEQYF. The full variable domain, completed using reference TRBV5-4 and TRBJ2-7, is ETGVTQSPTHLIKTRGQQVTLRCSSQSGHNTVSWYQQALGQGPQFIFQYYREEENGRGNFPPRFSGLQFPNYSSELNVNALELDDSALYLCASSSGTGSSEQYFGPGTRLTVT.

The chain carries TRBV2 and TRBJ1-2; the D gene is possibly TRBD1 (6 bases). The CDR3 is made up of 13 amino acids. V lost 2 bases, J lost 5 bases, and 9 bases lay in between. The germline V gene has CDR1 SNHLY and CDR2 FYNNEI. The CDR3 protein is CASSESGEYGYTF. The CDR3 nucleotides read TGTGCCAGCAGTGAATCAGGGGAATATGGCTACACCTTC.

The CDR3 reads CASSLDGTGQQETQYF. The CDR3 nucleotides read TGCGCCAGCAGCTTGGACGGGACAGGCCAGCAAGAGACCCAGTACTTC. V is TRBV5-1 and J is TRBJ2-5, with 8 bases identical to TRBD1. This CDR3 is built from 16 residues. V was pared by 0 bases and J by 2 bases, with 6 bases of the junction left unmatched. Germline CDR1 and CDR2: SGHRS and YFSETQ.

V usage is TRBV7-3 and J usage is TRBJ2-3; D possibly corresponds to TRBD2 (6 bases). Germline lookup yields CDR1 SGHTA and CDR2 FQGTGA. This CDR3 contains 13 residues. Trimming left V 4 bases short and J 5 bases short, with 10 bases between. As DNA, the CDR3 is TGTGCCAGCAGCTCAGCGGGTCTAGATACGCAGTATTTT. Translated, it gives CASSSAGLDTQYF.

The chain combines TRBV18 with TRBJ1-1; D possibly corresponds to TRBD1 (6 bases). The germline CDR1 and CDR2 sequences are KGHSH and LQKENI. Trimming left V 2 bases short and J 2 bases short, with 18 bases between. The CDR3 consists of 17 residues. The CDR3, as DNA: TGTGCCAGCTCACCAATTTCGATGACAGGTCAAAACACTGAAGCTTTCTTT. Translation: CASSPISMTGQNTEAFF.

As to this clone: The same CDR3 arises from other DNA sequences in this sample as well. This chain joins TRBV18 and TRBJ2-2; 8 bases fit TRBD1. Germline loops: CDR1 KGHSH, CDR2 LQKENI. V shed 4 bases, J shed 3 bases, and the junction held 1 base outside the gene matches. This CDR3 comprises 14 residues. CDR3 nucleotide sequence: TGTGCCAGCTCACTGGGACAGGACACCGGGGAGCTGTTTTTT. Its protein is CASSLGQDTGELFF.

The V and J genes are TRBV6-5 and TRBJ1-1; TRBD1 matches 7 bases. This CDR3 has 12 residues. V lost 11 bases and J lost 6; bases outside the gene matches: 9. From germline, CDR1 is MNHEY and CDR2 SVGAGI. CDR3 loop: CAVQGIGAEAFF. CDR3 in DNA: TGTGCCGTACAGGGGATCGGGGCTGAAGCTTTCTTT.

As DNA, the CDR3 is TGTGCCAGCAGCTTAAGAACTAGCGGGATCAGCTCCTACGAGCAGTACTTC. Translating it yields CASSLRTSGISSYEQYF. The chain couples TRBV7-2 to TRBJ2-7, with 10 bases aligning to TRBD2. Germline V gene sequence: CDR1 SGHTA, CDR2 FQGNSA. This CDR3 has 17 amino acids. V shed 2 bases and J 0 bases; nucleotides not matched to a gene: 7.

CDR3 DNA: TGTGCCAGCAGCTTAGAAGTCAGGGGGTACGAGCAGTACTTC. Translation gives CASSLEVRGYEQYF. The genes are TRBV7-9 and TRBJ2-7; 7 positions agree with TRBD1. The ends lost 1 base at V and 4 bases at J; junction bases unmatched: 4. The length of the CDR3 is 14 residues. Germline assignment: CDR1 SEHNR and CDR2 FQNEAQ (reference sequence). Looking up the rest from reference TRBV7-9 and TRBJ2-7 gives the full variable domain: DTGVSQNPRHKITKRGQNVTFRCDPISEHNRLYWYRQTLGQGPEFLTYFQNEAQLEKSRLLSDRFSAERPKGSFSTLEIQRTEQGDSAMYLCASSLEVRGYEQYFGPGTRLTVT.

The chain combines TRBV12-5 with TRBJ1-1; 8 nucleotides line up with TRBD1. This CDR3 has 11 amino acids. Trimming took 7 bases from V and 8 from J; bases not matched to a gene: 3. Germline V lookup: CDR1 LGHNT, CDR2 FRNRAP. The CDR3 sequence: CASDRTGEAFF. The CDR3, as DNA: TGTGCTAGTGATCGGACAGGGGAAGCTTTCTTT.

In DNA, the CDR3 is TGTGCCAGCAGCCCGGGACAGGGCCTTGCCGGGGCCAACGTCCTGACTTTC. Translation: CASSPGQGLAGANVLTF. V usage is TRBV7-3 and J usage is TRBJ2-6, with 9 bases matching TRBD1. Germline V CDR1 and CDR2: SGHTA, FQGTGA. CDR3 length: 17 residues. The V gene end was trimmed by 5 bases and the J gene end by 4 bases; junction bases not matched to a gene: 9.

The rearrangement joins TRBV27 to TRBJ2-7; 8 bases fit TRBD2. Germline trimming cut 5 bases from V and 6 bases from J; bases unmatched to any gene: 9. The germline V gene encodes CDR1 MNHEY and CDR2 SMNVEV (reference sequence). The CDR3 is 14 residues long. CDR3 bases: TGTGCCAGCAGTGCCGGGAGCGGGGGAGTCGAGCAGTACTTC. Its translation: CASSAGSGGVEQYF.

The genes are TRBV28 and TRBJ1-2; TRBD1 might be the D (5 bases). CDR3 length: 12 amino acids. Trimming cost V 3 bases and J 5 bases, with 7 bases left between them. Germline loops: CDR1 MDHEN, CDR2 SYDVKM. For the CDR3, the DNA is TGTGCCAGCAGTTTCCAGGGTTATGGCTACACCTTC. This codes for CASSFQGYGYTF.

The CDR3 bases are TGTGCCAGCACCAAGGAGAACTATGGCTACACCTTC. Translation: CASTKENYGYTF. The genes are TRBV6-5 and TRBJ1-2; D unresolved. CDR3 length equals 12 residues. In germline, CDR1 is MNHEY, CDR2 SVGAGI. V was pared by 7 bases and J by 2 bases, with 8 bases between.

The chain couples TRBV5-1 to TRBJ1-1; D is unresolved. The ends were cut back, 6 bases at V and 0 bases at J, with 12 bases in the middle. CDR3 length equals 14 residues. CDR1 SGHRS and CDR2 YFSETQ come from the germline V gene. CDR3 sequence: CASTITVMNTEAFF. The DNA for the CDR3 is TGCGCCAGCACCATAACAGTCATGAACACTGAAGCTTTCTTT.

Only one count was recorded for this clone. Distinct nucleotide sequences in the sample also encode this CDR3. This chain joins TRBV4-3 and TRBJ1-1, with D hard to call. Germline CDR1 is LGHNA and CDR2 is YSLEER. V gave up 0 bases and J gave up 1 base, with 3 bases separating them. This CDR3 is built from 13 residues. CDR3 in amino acids: CASSQDRNTEAFF. As DNA, the CDR3 is TGCGCCAGCAGCCAAGACAGGAACACTGAAGCTTTCTTT.

This clone was detected only once. The chain couples TRBV5-4 to TRBJ2-7; tentatively, D is TRBD1 (6 bases). The V gene lost 0 bases and the J gene lost 1 base, with 17 bases spanning the gap. The V gene's germline CDR1 is SGHNT and CDR2 YYREEE (reference sequence). The CDR3 is 17 amino acids. The CDR3 protein is CASSLVGAGRRSYEQYF. DNA of the CDR3: TGTGCCAGCAGCTTGGTGGGGGCCGGACGGAGATCCTACGAGCAGTACTTC.

The chain has TRBV3-1 (or the pseudogene TRBV3-2) and TRBJ2-5, with a tentative D call TRBD2 (6 bases). The CDR3 extends over 14 amino acids. V was clipped by 4 bases and J by 2 bases, with 11 bases between them. CDR1 is LGHDT and CDR2 is YNNKEL in the germline V gene (reference sequence). CDR3 bases: TGTGCCAGCAGCCTCAGCGGGTTTCAAGAGACCCAGTACTTC. This encodes CASSLSGFQETQYF.

The chain uses TRBV28 and TRBJ1-2, with 7 bases fitting TRBD1. V shed 8 bases, J shed 0 bases, and the junction held 0 bases outside the gene matches. Germline CDR1 reads MDHEN; CDR2 reads SYDVKM. This CDR3 has 12 residues. The CDR3 DNA reads as TGTGCCAGCGGGACAGCTAACTATGGCTACACCTTC. Protein: CASGTANYGYTF.

This chain connects TRBV28 to TRBJ1-1, with TRBD1 identical over 8 bases. Germline V lookup: CDR1 MDHEN, CDR2 SYDVKM. The CDR3 spans 14 residues. V gave up 6 bases and J gave up 0 bases; unmatched junction bases: 3. CDR3 DNA sequence: TGTGCCAGCAGCTGGACAGGGATGAACACTGAAGCTTTCTTT. It codes for CASSWTGMNTEAFF.

The J gene is TRBJ2-5, the V gene TRBV4-2; maybe TRBD2 (5 bases). The CDR3 has 14 residues. Germline lookup yields CDR1 LGHNA and CDR2 YNFKEQ. The V gene lost 0 bases and the J gene lost 4 bases, with 9 bases spanning the gap. Here the CDR3 DNA reads TGTGCCAGCAGCCAAGACGCTAGCATAGAGACCCAGTACTTC. Translated: CASSQDASIETQYF.

The V gene is TRBV3-1 (or the pseudogene TRBV3-2), the J gene TRBJ2-1, with 14 nucleotides matching TRBD2. Unmatched junction bases numbered 11, after V lost 0 bases and J lost 7 bases. Looked up from germline, CDR1 is LGHDT and CDR2 is YNNKEL (reference sequence). The CDR3 runs to 19 residues. CDR3 amino acids: CASSQDRGGLAGGRNEQFF. The CDR3 region has the DNA TGTGCCAGCAGCCAAGATCGGGGCGGACTAGCGGGGGGAAGGAATGAGCAGTTCTTC.

The rearrangement links TRBV6-5 to TRBJ2-1; 7 bases fit TRBD2. Germline assignment: CDR1 MNHEY and CDR2 SVGAGI. The CDR3 is 12 amino acids. V shed 6 bases and J 8 bases; nucleotides not matched to a gene: 4. Written as DNA, the CDR3 is TGTGCCAGCAGCCGACTAGCAGATGAGCAGTTCTTC. Residues: CASSRLADEQFF.

The chain is built from TRBV21-1 and TRBJ2-1; TRBD2, as called in the table, went unchecked against the DNA. TRBV21-1 is shown as a pseudogene. CDR3 length: 15 amino acids. CDR3 protein: CASTLLKDYGNEQFF. The DNA of the CDR3 is TGTGCCAGCACCCTACTGAAGGACTACGGCAATGAGCAGTTCTTC.

CDR3 sequence (DNA): TGTGCCATCAGCGCCGGGGGTCTAGGGAATGAGCAGTTCTTC. Residues: CAISAGGLGNEQFF. V usage is TRBV10-3 and J usage is TRBJ2-1, with D perhaps matching TRBD2 (6 bases). Germline V gene lookup returns CDR1 ENHRY and CDR2 SYGVKD. This CDR3 contains 14 residues. The V end lost 6 bases, the J end lost 7 bases, and 16 bases lay between the germline ends.

This clone was seen just once. V is TRBV4-2 and J is TRBJ2-1; no clear D gene. This CDR3 spans 16 amino acids. CDR1 and CDR2 from the germline V gene are LGHNA and YNFKEQ. Trimming shortened V by 0 bases and J by 2 bases, and 11 bases separated the two germline ends. The CDR3 sequence: CASSQDPALAYNEQFF. The DNA of the CDR3 is TGTGCCAGCAGCCAAGACCCAGCGTTGGCCTACAATGAGCAGTTCTTC.

This clone was observed once. Here the CDR3 DNA reads TGTGCCAGCAGCTTATTACTGGGCAACCTGAACACTGAAGCTTTCTTT. This gives the protein CASSLLLGNLNTEAFF. This sequence joins TRBV7-8 and TRBJ1-1; D remains ambiguous. The length of the CDR3 is 16 residues. Germline CDR1 and CDR2: SGHVS and FQNEAQ. Trimming took off 2 bases at V and 0 bases at J, with 13 bases between the two ends.

The genes are TRBV5-5 and TRBJ2-2; 7 positions match TRBD1. The V segment lost 2 bases and the J segment 2 bases; nucleotides outside the gene matches: 9. Germline loops: CDR1 SGHKS, CDR2 YYEKEE (reference sequence). CDR3 size: 17 residues. CDR3 sequence reads: CASSFLTGKLNTGELFF. The CDR3 nucleotides read TGTGCCAGCAGCTTCTTGACAGGGAAATTAAACACCGGGGAGCTGTTTTTT.

This clone appeared a few times. This chain joins TRBV7-3 and TRBJ2-7; 11 bases map to TRBD2. Looked up from germline, CDR1 is SGHTA and CDR2 is FQGTGA. This CDR3 comprises 16 residues. The trim removed 2 bases at V and 3 bases at J, leaving 6 bases unmatched. The CDR3 sequence: CASSLGTSGLYYEQYF. In DNA form, the CDR3 reads TGTGCCAGCAGCTTAGGGACTAGCGGACTCTACTACGAGCAGTACTTC.